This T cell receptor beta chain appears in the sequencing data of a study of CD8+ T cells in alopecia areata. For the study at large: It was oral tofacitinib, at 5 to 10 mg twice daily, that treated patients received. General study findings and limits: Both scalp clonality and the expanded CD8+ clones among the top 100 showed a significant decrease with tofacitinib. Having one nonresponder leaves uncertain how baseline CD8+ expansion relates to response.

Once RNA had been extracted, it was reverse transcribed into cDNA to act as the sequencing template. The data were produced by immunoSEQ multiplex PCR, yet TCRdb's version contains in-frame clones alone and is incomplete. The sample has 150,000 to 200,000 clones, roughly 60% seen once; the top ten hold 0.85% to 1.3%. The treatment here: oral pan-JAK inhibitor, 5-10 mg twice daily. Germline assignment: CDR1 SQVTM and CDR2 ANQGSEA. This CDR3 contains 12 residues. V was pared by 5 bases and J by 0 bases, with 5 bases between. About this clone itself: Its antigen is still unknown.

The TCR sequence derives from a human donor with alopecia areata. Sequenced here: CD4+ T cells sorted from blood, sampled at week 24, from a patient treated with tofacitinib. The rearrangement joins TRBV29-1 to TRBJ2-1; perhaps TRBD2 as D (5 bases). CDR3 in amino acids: CSVTSSYNEQFF. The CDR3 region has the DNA TGCAGCGTTACTAGCTCCTACAATGAGCAGTTCTTC.